Each of the 31 T cell receptor beta chains below was sequenced from the same sample in a study of cytomegalovirus exposure and HLA in healthy donors. The PCR contained 60 Vbeta and 13 Jbeta primers. Sequenced by immunoSEQ multiplex PCR; TCRdb stores in-frame clones only, minus some. The sample shows some 100,000 clones, around 70% of them seen only once. The sample was PBMCs. Receptors originate from a woman aged 50 to 60 in good health and CMV-seropositive.

The V and J genes are TRBV28 and TRBJ2-1; 9 positions agree with TRBD1. CDR3 length: 15 amino acids. V trimming: 3 bases; J trimming: 8 bases; junction bases outside the gene matches: 8. Germline V gene data show CDR1 as MDHEN and CDR2 as SYDVKM. The CDR3 region has the DNA TGTGCCAGCAGTTTTCTACAGGGGGCCTCGGATGAGCAGTTCTTC. It codes for CASSFLQGASDEQFF.

This chain connects TRBV19 to TRBJ2-7; D is possibly TRBD2 (5 bases). CDR3 length: 13 amino acids. V was clipped by 1 base and J by 7 bases, with 11 bases between them. CDR1 and CDR2 from the germline V gene are LNHDA and SQIVND (reference sequence). CDR3 protein: CASSIGLAGEQYF. CDR3 bases: TGTGCCAGTAGTATAGGGCTAGCCGGTGAGCAGTACTTC.

This clone was seen a handful of times. V gene TRBV5-4 combines with J gene TRBJ1-1; TRBD1 agrees at 9 bases. The germline V gene encodes CDR1 SGHNT and CDR2 YYREEE (reference sequence). J lost 0 bases, V lost 10 bases, and 7 bases had no gene match. The CDR3 totals 14 residues. The CDR3 reads CAEGQGTMNTEAFF. As DNA, the CDR3 is TGTGCCGAGGGACAGGGAACTATGAACACTGAAGCTTTCTTT.

The J gene is TRBJ2-1, the V gene TRBV5-5; 8 bases match TRBD1. V lost 4 bases and J lost 7; bases outside the gene matches: 10. Germline CDR1 is SGHKS and CDR2 is YYEKEE (reference sequence). This CDR3 region has 15 residues. CDR3 DNA sequence: TGTGCCAGCAGCATTGGGGGATGGACAGGGAATGAGCAGTTCTTC. This codes for CASSIGGWTGNEQFF.

This chain's CDR3 is CASSLASSVPLHF. In nucleotides, the CDR3 is TGTGCCAGCAGCTTGGCTTCTTCCGTCCCCCTCCACTTT. The chain employs TRBV5-8 and TRBJ1-6; D gene unclear. The V end lost 0 bases, the J end lost 13 bases, and 11 bases lay between the germline ends. The germline V gene encodes CDR1 SGHTS and CDR2 YDEGEE. The CDR3 covers 13 residues.

The chain employs TRBV7-2 and TRBJ2-7; 7 bases map to TRBD1. The germline gives CDR1 SGHTA, CDR2 FQGNSA. This CDR3 is built from 15 residues. V trimming: 5 bases; J trimming: 2 bases; junction bases outside the gene matches: 9. CDR3 loop: CASSPRTGEAYEQYF. The CDR3 region has the DNA TGTGCCAGCAGCCCAAGGACAGGAGAGGCCTACGAGCAGTACTTC.

The gene calls are TRBV29-1 and TRBJ1-3, with D possibly TRBD1 on 5 matching bases. CDR1 is SQVTM and CDR2 is ANQGSEA in the germline V gene. CDR3 length: 11 amino acids. Deletions cut 6 bases from V and 4 bases from J, with 7 bases between. CDR3 residues: CSVRQGNTIYF. CDR3 sequence (DNA): TGCAGCGTCCGACAGGGAAACACCATATATTTT.

The chain combines TRBV14 with TRBJ1-2, with 9 bases identical to TRBD1. The J segment lost 8 bases and the V segment lost 4 bases, leaving 17 bases of the junction unmatched. Germline lookup yields CDR1 SGHDN and CDR2 FVKESK. CDR3 length: 17 amino acids. The CDR3 DNA reads as TGTGCCAGCAGCCCCCCCGGGACAGGGCCCCCTTGGGGGGGCTACACCTTC. Protein sequence: CASSPPGTGPPWGGYTF.

The chain joins TRBV6-1 to TRBJ2-1, with 8 bases that match TRBD1. CDR1 and CDR2 (germline): MNHNS, SASEGT. This CDR3 contains 15 residues. Germline trimming cut 11 bases from V and 1 base from J; bases unmatched to any gene: 10. DNA of the CDR3: TGTGCCTCCGGGACGGGACAGGAGTCCTACAATGAGCAGTTCTTC. This encodes CASGTGQESYNEQFF.

The V call is TRBV2, the J call TRBJ2-3, with TRBD2 matching 10 bases. Germline CDR1 and CDR2: SNHLY and FYNNEI. V lost 6 bases and J lost 9; bases outside the gene matches: 6. The CDR3 consists of 13 residues. For the CDR3, the DNA is TGTGCCAGCAGCCCTAGCGGGGGAAGCACGCAGTATTTT. As protein: CASSPSGGSTQYF. The entire variable domain, with the rest obtained from reference TRBV2 and TRBJ2-3, is as follows: EPEVTQTPSHQVTQMGQEVILRCVPISNHLYFYWYRQILGQKVEFLVSFYNNEISEKSEIFDDQFSVERPDGSNFTLKIRSTKLEDSAMYFCASSPSGGSTQYFGPGTRLTVL.

The DNA of the CDR3 is TGTGCCAGCAGTTTACGGGCTAGCGGGAGTTGGGAGACCCAGTACTTC. Translation gives CASSLRASGSWETQYF. The rearrangement joins TRBV28 to TRBJ2-5; 10 bases are shared with TRBD2. Germline assignment: CDR1 MDHEN and CDR2 SYDVKM. The CDR3 loop spans 16 amino acids. After removal of 2 bases from V and 5 bases from J, the junction contained 8 bases not matched to a gene.

The rearrangement joins TRBV4-3 to TRBJ2-2; D may be TRBD1 (5 bases). Trimming pared 0 bases from V and 3 bases from J, leaving 14 bases between. The CDR3 totals 17 residues. In germline, CDR1 is LGHNA, CDR2 YSLEER. CDR3 nucleotide sequence: TGCGCCAGCAGCCAAGATGTAGGGGCTGCGGACACCGGGGAGCTGTTTTTT. Encoded protein: CASSQDVGAADTGELFF.

This chain uses TRBV2 with TRBJ2-2; 7 bases are shared with TRBD2. Germline-derived CDR1 and CDR2 are SNHLY and FYNNEI. This CDR3 comprises 15 residues. V shed 7 bases and J 4 bases; nucleotides not matched to a gene: 9. The chain's CDR3 is CASTGGREFTGELFF. DNA of the CDR3: TGTGCCAGCACCGGGGGGAGGGAGTTCACCGGGGAGCTGTTTTTT.

This chain joins TRBV28 and TRBJ1-1, with 8 bases aligning to TRBD1. The CDR3 is made up of 14 amino acids. The ends lost 6 bases at V and 10 bases at J; junction bases unmatched: 13. Germline V gene lookup returns CDR1 MDHEN and CDR2 SYDVKM. The CDR3 sequence: CASRTPGTGPGAFF. DNA for the CDR3: TGTGCCAGCAGGACTCCCGGGACAGGCCCTGGAGCTTTCTTT.

This clone came up once. The chain joins TRBV7-9 to TRBJ2-7, with 7 bases fitting TRBD1. Germline V lookup: CDR1 SEHNR, CDR2 FQNEAQ (reference sequence). J gave up 6 bases and V 5 bases, and 4 bases lay outside the gene matches. The CDR3 contains 12 residues. CDR3 bases: TGTGCCAGCAGCCAACAGGGGCCCGAGCAGTACTTC. Amino acid sequence: CASSQQGPEQYF.

This clone was detected only a few times. The rearrangement joins TRBV6-4 to TRBJ1-1, with a tentative D call TRBD1 (5 bases). Per the germline V gene, CDR1 is MRHNA and CDR2 is SNTAGT. The CDR3 spans 16 residues. The V end lost 6 bases, the J end lost 0 bases, and 17 bases lay between the germline ends. The CDR3 reads CASRYRTGPMNTEAFF. CDR3 DNA: TGTGCCAGCAGATACCGTACAGGACCCATGAACACTGAAGCTTTCTTT.

This clone appeared a single time. The chain is built from TRBV7-2 and TRBJ1-1; TRBD1 matches at 9 bases. J gave up 5 bases and V 5 bases, and 6 bases lay outside the gene matches. The CDR3 has 14 residues. The V gene's germline CDR1 is SGHTA and CDR2 FQGNSA. CDR3 amino acids: CASSPGTGITEAFF. As DNA, the CDR3 is TGTGCCAGCAGCCCCGGGACAGGGATAACTGAAGCTTTCTTT.

V is TRBV2 and J is TRBJ2-7, with D maybe TRBD1 (6 bases). The CDR3 consists of 12 residues. The germline V gene has CDR1 SNHLY and CDR2 FYNNEI. V lost 10 bases, J lost 6 bases, and 16 bases lay in between. The CDR3 sequence is CATLTGRSEQYF. CDR3 bases: TGTGCCACTTTAACAGGGAGAAGCGAGCAGTACTTC.

CDR3 amino acids: CATSSGGQETQYF. The CDR3, as DNA: TGTGCCACCAGTTCAGGGGGTCAAGAGACCCAGTACTTC. The rearrangement uses TRBV15 and TRBJ2-5; 7 bases agree with TRBD1. The CDR3 extends over 13 amino acids. Germline V gene lookup returns CDR1 LNHNV and CDR2 YYDKDF (reference sequence). J lost 2 bases, V lost 6 bases, and 3 bases had no gene match.

This clone was seen a handful of times. The chain has TRBV29-1 and TRBJ1-4; weak D call: TRBD1 (6 bases). Germline CDR1 reads SQVTM; CDR2 reads ANQGSEA. The CDR3 covers 15 residues. Trimming removed 0 bases from V and 7 bases from J, with 15 bases in between. CDR3 in DNA: TGCAGCGTTGAAGATCGTCGGGGGGGCGGTGAAAAACTGTTTTTT. Its protein is CSVEDRRGGGEKLFF.

This clone appeared once. The rearrangement joins TRBV4-3 to TRBJ2-2; D gene unclear. In germline, CDR1 is LGHNA, CDR2 YSLEER. This CDR3 is built from 14 residues. V lost 5 bases and J lost 0, with 7 bases in between. The CDR3 region has the DNA TGCGCCAGCAGCGCGGCTACGAACACCGGGGAGCTGTTTTTT. As protein: CASSAATNTGELFF.

The chain is built from TRBV7-2 and TRBJ2-1, with TRBD2 matching over 7 bases. The junction had 10 bases not matched to a gene; V was cut back by 1 base and J by 16 bases. From germline, CDR1 is SGHTA and CDR2 FQGNSA. This CDR3 spans 13 amino acids. CDR3 in DNA: TGTGCCAGCAGCTTAGAATTTGGGAGGGATCAATTCTTC. It is translated as CASSLEFGRDQFF.

This chain links TRBV18 with TRBJ2-7; 10 nucleotides match TRBD1. The length of the CDR3 is 15 residues. Per the germline V gene, CDR1 is KGHSH and CDR2 is LQKENI. J lost 5 bases, V lost 3 bases, and 7 bases had no gene match. The CDR3 spells CASSPSGTGVDEQYF. As DNA, the CDR3 is TGTGCCAGCTCACCCTCCGGGACAGGGGTCGACGAGCAGTACTTC.

The CDR3, as DNA: TGTGCCAGCAGCCCTCAAACATTCTCCTCCTACGAGCAGTACTTC. It codes for CASSPQTFSSYEQYF. The chain is built from TRBV9 and TRBJ2-7, with D unclear. Germline values: CDR1 SGDLS, CDR2 YYNGEE. V lost 4 bases and J lost 0, with 14 bases in between. The CDR3 length is 15 residues. Full variable domain (outside the CDR3, taken from reference TRBV9 and TRBJ2-7): DSGVTQTPKHLITATGQRVTLRCSPRSGDLSVYWYQQSLDQGLQFLIQYYNGEERAKGNILERFSAQQFPDLHSELNLSSLELGDSALYFCASSPQTFSSYEQYFGPGTRLTVT.

This clone was detected a few times. The chain employs TRBV6-5 and TRBJ2-7; 10 nucleotides line up with TRBD1. This CDR3 has 15 residues. The V and J ends lost 4 bases and 2 bases, in that order; junction bases with no gene match: 5. Looked up from germline, CDR1 is MNHEY and CDR2 is SVGAGI. The CDR3 reads CASSSHGTGAYEQYF. The CDR3 nucleotides are TGTGCCAGCAGTTCGCACGGGACAGGGGCCTACGAGCAGTACTTC.

The rearrangement joins TRBV6-5 to TRBJ1-1; TRBD1 aligns across 9 bases. V was pared by 5 bases and J by 4 bases, with 5 bases of the junction left unmatched. CDR3 length equals 14 residues. CDR1 is MNHEY, CDR2 SVGAGI, per germline. The CDR3 nucleotides are TGTGCCAGCAGTGCCGGGACAGGGTCCACTGAAGCTTTCTTT. Protein product: CASSAGTGSTEAFF.

The V call is TRBV18, the J call TRBJ1-1; 7 bases line up with TRBD1. Trimming at V came to 2 bases and at J to 3 bases, leaving 6 bases not matched to a gene. Germline values: CDR1 KGHSH, CDR2 LQKENI. The CDR3 runs to 15 residues. The CDR3 reads CASSPRTGGDTEAFF. In nucleotides, the CDR3 is TGTGCCAGCTCACCAAGGACAGGTGGGGACACTGAAGCTTTCTTT.

This clone was seen a single time. V gene TRBV11-2 combines with J gene TRBJ1-1; 11 bases align to TRBD1. CDR3 length: 14 residues. V lost 5 bases to trimming and J lost 4 bases; unmatched junction nucleotides: 3. The germline V gene has CDR1 SGHAT and CDR2 FQNNGV. Written as DNA, the CDR3 is TGTGCCAGCAGCCAGGGACAGGGGGTCACTGAAGCTTTCTTT. Protein product: CASSQGQGVTEAFF.

This sequence joins TRBV7-2 and TRBJ2-7; D not resolved. CDR3 length equals 11 residues. The V gene lost 2 bases and the J gene lost 3 bases, with 2 bases spanning the gap. Germline-derived CDR1 and CDR2 are SGHTA and FQGNSA. The CDR3, as DNA: TGTGCCAGCAGCTTACACTACGAGCAGTACTTC. Translated, it gives CASSLHYEQYF.

This rearrangement joins TRBV7-2 to TRBJ2-6, with D unclear. Deletions cut 2 bases from V and 10 bases from J, with 12 bases between. The germline V gene encodes CDR1 SGHTA and CDR2 FQGNSA. There are 14 residues in the CDR3. In DNA, the CDR3 is TGTGCCAGCAGCTTACTATCAGAGGATAACGTCCTGACTTTC. This sequence encodes CASSLLSEDNVLTF.

V usage is TRBV27 and J usage is TRBJ2-7; 7 bases map to TRBD2. This CDR3 spans 13 amino acids. With 6 bases clipped from V and 5 bases from J, the junction kept 7 bases outside the gene matches. Germline assignment: CDR1 MNHEY and CDR2 SMNVEV (reference sequence). CDR3 loop: CASSLRGSNEQYF. The CDR3 coding sequence is TGTGCCAGCAGCTTGCGGGGGAGCAACGAGCAGTACTTC.